This T cell receptor (beta chain) was sequenced for a study of cytomegalovirus exposure and HLA in healthy donors. V was trimmed by 9 bases and J by 6 bases, leaving 15 bases between them. CDR1 and CDR2 (germline): MDHEN, SYDVKM. This CDR3 has 13 amino acids. Whole-study results and caveats: Researchers reported in a later analysis that a missense DCLRE1C variant was tied to TCR beta V- and J-gene trimming. Later work found most CMV-associated TCR beta chains apparently HLA-restricted. Excluded were some V segments that proved indistinguishable, including TRBV6-2 and TRBV6-3.

The PCR had 60 Vbeta and 13 Jbeta primers. Method: immunoSEQ multiplex PCR; TCRdb's copy keeps in-frame clones and lacks some. The data show some 200,000 clones, 82% seen once. A remark on this clone: Its antigen is as yet unknown.

The source is a woman between 45 and 65 years old in good health and CMV-seropositive. Sequencing was performed on PBMCs. The chain employs TRBV28 and TRBJ1-5; D not resolved. The CDR3 protein is CARSEGLGQPQHF. The CDR3 DNA is TGTGCCAGGAGTGAGGGTTTGGGTCAGCCCCAGCATTTT.